The T cell receptor beta chain described here comes from a study of CD8 T cells in ankylosing spondylitis. Looked up from germline, CDR1 is DFQATT and CDR2 is SNEGSKA (reference sequence). The CDR3 extends over 12 amino acids. Trimming left V 5 bases short and J 4 bases short, with 8 bases between. Only a few counts were recorded for this clonotype. The antigen remains undetermined. General study points: In ankylosing spondylitis patients, matched synovial fluid reportedly showed significant enrichment of disease-linked clones. Ankylosing spondylitis blood appeared to be characterized by a TCR beta motif of several highly homologous variants.

Scientists made TCR beta libraries using quantitative 5'-RACE with molecular barcodes. A single record per CDR3 protein comes from TCRdb applying MiXCR to the 5' RACE reads. The sample holds under 150,000 distinct CDR3 sequences, about a sixth seen once. Sequencing used blood, either unsorted or a sorted T cell fraction (not recorded which). The chain carries TRBV20-1 and TRBJ2-2; D might be TRBD1 (6 bases). The TCR comes from a male donor with ankylosing spondylitis. For the CDR3, the DNA is TGCAGTGCTGGACAGTTCACCGGGGAGCTGTTTTTT. Translated: CSAGQFTGELFF.